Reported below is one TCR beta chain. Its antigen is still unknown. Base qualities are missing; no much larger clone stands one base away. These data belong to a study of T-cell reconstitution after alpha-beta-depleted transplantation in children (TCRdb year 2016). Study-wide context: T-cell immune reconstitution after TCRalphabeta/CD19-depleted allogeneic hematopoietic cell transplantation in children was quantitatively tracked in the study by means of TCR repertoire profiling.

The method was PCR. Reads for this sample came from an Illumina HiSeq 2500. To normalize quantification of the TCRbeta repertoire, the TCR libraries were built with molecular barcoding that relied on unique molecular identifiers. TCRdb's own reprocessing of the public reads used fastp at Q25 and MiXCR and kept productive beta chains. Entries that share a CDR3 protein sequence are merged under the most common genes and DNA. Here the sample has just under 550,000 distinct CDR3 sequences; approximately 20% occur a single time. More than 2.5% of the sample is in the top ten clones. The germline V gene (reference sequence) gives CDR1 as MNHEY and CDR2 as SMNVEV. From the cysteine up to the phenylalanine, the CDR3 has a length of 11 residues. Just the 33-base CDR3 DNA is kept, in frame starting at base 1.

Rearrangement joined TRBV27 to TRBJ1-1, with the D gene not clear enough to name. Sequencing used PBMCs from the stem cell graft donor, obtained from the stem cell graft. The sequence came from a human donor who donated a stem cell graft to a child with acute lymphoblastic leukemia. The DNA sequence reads TGTGCTAGTCTCATGATCACTGAAGCTTTCTTT. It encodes CASLMITEAFF.